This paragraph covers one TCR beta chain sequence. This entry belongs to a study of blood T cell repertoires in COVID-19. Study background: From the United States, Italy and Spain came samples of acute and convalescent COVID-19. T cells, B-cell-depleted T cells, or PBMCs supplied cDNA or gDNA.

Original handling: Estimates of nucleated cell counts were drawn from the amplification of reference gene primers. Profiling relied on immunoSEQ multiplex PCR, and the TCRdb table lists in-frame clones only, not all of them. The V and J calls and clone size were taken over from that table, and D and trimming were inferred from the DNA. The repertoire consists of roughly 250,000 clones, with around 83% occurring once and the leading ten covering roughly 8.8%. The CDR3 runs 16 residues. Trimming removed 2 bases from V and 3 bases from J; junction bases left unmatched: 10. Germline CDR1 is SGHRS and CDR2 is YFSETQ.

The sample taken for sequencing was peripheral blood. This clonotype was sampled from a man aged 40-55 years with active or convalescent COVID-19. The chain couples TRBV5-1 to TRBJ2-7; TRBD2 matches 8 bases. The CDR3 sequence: CASSLKVAGNSYEQYF. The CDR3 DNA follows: TGCGCCAGCAGCTTAAAAGTAGCGGGGAATAGCTACGAGCAGTACTTC.